The clone carrying this T cell receptor (beta chain) was seen repeatedly, ten times or more. The record originates from a study of CD8+CD57+ T cells in acquired aplastic anemia. Study in general: DNA from sorted CD4+ and CD8+ cells averaged around 3 ug.

Those patients picked for sequencing had displayed CD8+CD57+ cell expansion on flow cytometry. Blood came from patients not yet given any therapy. The TCR beta profiling, which covered VDJ combination and CDR3 sequence, was carried out using genomic DNA as the template. TCRdb processed the reads anew with MiXCR; each CDR3 protein has one entry. The sample consists of around 200,000 distinct CDR3 sequences, around half of them appearing once. Sequenced material: sorted CD4+, CD8+, or CD8+CD57+ T cells (not recorded which) from PBMCs. The TCR was taken from a human donor with aplastic anemia.

The CDR3 loop reads CATETGVGDYGYTF. In nucleotides, the CDR3 is TGTGCCACCGAAACGGGGGTCGGGGACTATGGCTACACCTTC. This rearrangement joins TRBV6-1 to TRBJ1-2; perhaps TRBD1 as D (5 bases). The germline gives CDR1 MNHNS, CDR2 SASEGT. This CDR3 has 14 amino acids. Trimming took 10 bases from V and 3 from J, leaving 18 bases between them.